Reported below is one TCR beta chain. These data come from a study of blood T cell repertoires in COVID-19. The germline V gene encodes CDR1 SEHNR and CDR2 FQNEAQ (reference sequence). V lost 3 bases and J 5 bases, leaving 11 bases between the germline ends. This CDR3 region has 15 residues. Per the study methods: How many nucleated cells were present was estimated from reference gene primer amplification. TCRdb keeps only in-frame clones here, not all; method: immunoSEQ multiplex PCR. The V and J calls and clone size were taken over from that table, and D and trimming were inferred from the DNA. The table lists roughly 290,000 clones, around 81% of them singletons.

The sample consisted of peripheral blood. The clonotype was recovered from a woman between 45 and 60 years old with active or convalescent COVID-19. The J gene is TRBJ1-6, the V gene TRBV7-9, with no clear D. CDR3 sequence (DNA): TGTGCCAGCAGCTTGGGTCTCCGGGATAATTCACCCCTCCACTTT. Translation: CASSLGLRDNSPLHF.